The rows below give T cell receptor beta chains drawn from one sample of a study of blood T cells in healthy people across ages. TCRdb independently ran MiXCR on the 5' RACE reads; one entry per CDR3 protein. The sample has hundreds of thousands of distinct CDR3 sequences; 32% are singletons. The sequenced sample consisted of blood. The origin of the receptors is a woman older than 75 in good health. CDR3s include the opening cysteine and the closing phenylalanine or tryptophan. The D gene is left open where the match is weak. Some rows mark clone size as missing; the rest say once, few, many or name a class of expanded clone.

v_gene: TRBV27
j_gene: TRBJ1-2
len: 13
abundance: many
d_gene: -
CDR3aa: CASSFGIDYGYTF
CDR3nt: TGTGCCAGCAGTTTTGGGATAGACTATGGCTACACCTTC

v_gene: TRBV20-1
j_gene: TRBJ1-2
len: 12
abundance: many
d_gene: -
CDR3aa: CSALPTVYGYTF
CDR3nt: TGCAGTGCGCTTCCGACAGTCTATGGCTACACCTTC

v_gene: TRBV4-2
j_gene: TRBJ2-1
len: 15
abundance: -
d_gene: -
CDR3aa: CASSQDRGIANEQFF
CDR3nt: TGTGCCAGCAGCCAAGATCGGGGGATCGCCAATGAGCAGTTCTTC

v_gene: TRBV7-3
j_gene: TRBJ2-3
len: 15
abundance: -
d_gene: TRBD2
CDR3aa: CASTIAGGVTDTQYF
CDR3nt: TGTGCCAGCACCATAGCGGGGGGGGTCACAGATACGCAGTATTTT

v_gene: TRBV9
j_gene: TRBJ1-1
len: 12
abundance: -
d_gene: -
CDR3aa: CASSNQGQGAFF
CDR3nt: TGTGCCAGCAGCAATCAAGGGCAAGGCGCTTTCTTT

v_gene: TRBV2
j_gene: TRBJ1-6
len: 15
abundance: few
d_gene: TRBD1
CDR3aa: CASNLRRGLDSPLHF
CDR3nt: TGTGCCAGCAATCTGAGGAGGGGGCTAGATTCACCCCTCCACTTT

v_gene: TRBV7-3
j_gene: TRBJ1-1
len: 14
abundance: few
d_gene: -
CDR3aa: CASSLTRQGTEAFF
CDR3nt: TGTGCCAGCAGCTTAACGCGGCAGGGCACTGAAGCTTTCTTT

v_gene: TRBV6-6
j_gene: TRBJ2-1
len: 17
abundance: many
d_gene: TRBD1
CDR3aa: CASNVNVGTGPHNEQFF
CDR3nt: TGTGCCAGCAATGTTAATGTTGGGACAGGGCCCCACAATGAGCAGTTCTTC

v_gene: TRBV6-5
j_gene: TRBJ1-1
len: 16
abundance: few
d_gene: TRBD1
CDR3aa: CASSWGQARGNTEAFF
CDR3nt: TGTGCCAGCAGCTGGGGACAGGCAAGAGGGAACACTGAAGCTTTCTTT

v_gene: TRBV6-1
j_gene: TRBJ2-5
len: 16
abundance: many
d_gene: TRBD2
CDR3aa: CASSAPSGGALATQYF
CDR3nt: TGTGCCAGCAGTGCTCCTAGCGGGGGGGCTCTTGCAACCCAGTACTTC

v_gene: TRBV6-6
j_gene: TRBJ1-6
len: 15
abundance: many
d_gene: TRBD1
CDR3aa: CASSRDSSYNSPLHF
CDR3nt: TGTGCCAGCAGTAGGGACAGCTCCTATAATTCACCCCTCCACTTT

v_gene: TRBV6-1
j_gene: TRBJ2-1
len: 13
abundance: many
d_gene: -
CDR3aa: CASFPGHHNEQFF
CDR3nt: TGTGCCAGTTTCCCGGGACACCACAATGAGCAGTTCTTC

v_gene: TRBV20-1
j_gene: TRBJ1-4
len: 15
abundance: few
d_gene: -
CDR3aa: CSARDAPGGGEKLFF
CDR3nt: TGCAGTGCTAGAGATGCCCCGGGGGGAGGTGAAAAACTGTTTTTT

v_gene: TRBV6-5
j_gene: TRBJ2-2
len: 15
abundance: many
d_gene: -
CDR3aa: CASSPPGVAAGELFF
CDR3nt: TGTGCCAGCAGCCCCCCCGGGGTAGCGGCCGGGGAGCTGTTTTTT

v_gene: TRBV30
j_gene: TRBJ2-5
len: 13
abundance: -
d_gene: TRBD1
CDR3aa: CARRGGTEETQYF
CDR3nt: TGTGCTCGGCGAGGGGGCACGGAAGAGACCCAGTACTTC

v_gene: TRBV20-1
j_gene: TRBJ2-4
len: 12
abundance: many
d_gene: TRBD1
CDR3aa: CSARSDRGIQYF
CDR3nt: TGCAGTGCTAGGTCGGACAGGGGGATTCAGTACTTC

v_gene: TRBV7-9
j_gene: TRBJ2-3
len: 16
abundance: many
d_gene: -
CDR3aa: CASRLDLGGDTDTQYF
CDR3nt: TGTGCCAGCAGACTAGACCTAGGAGGGGACACAGATACGCAGTATTTT

v_gene: TRBV20-1
j_gene: TRBJ1-1
len: 11
abundance: few
d_gene: TRBD1
CDR3aa: CSALTGVEAFF
CDR3nt: TGCAGTGCTTTGACAGGGGTTGAAGCTTTCTTT

v_gene: TRBV7-9
j_gene: TRBJ2-7
len: 13
abundance: many
d_gene: -
CDR3aa: CASSLNSRYEQYF
CDR3nt: TGTGCCAGCAGCCTAAACTCTCGGTACGAGCAGTACTTC

v_gene: TRBV9
j_gene: TRBJ1-2
len: 14
abundance: -
d_gene: -
CDR3aa: CASSEGQDIYGYTF
CDR3nt: TGTGCCAGCAGCGAAGGGCAAGACATCTATGGCTACACCTTC

v_gene: TRBV6-5
j_gene: TRBJ2-3
len: 15
abundance: many
d_gene: -
CDR3aa: CASSGERVGTDTQYF
CDR3nt: TGTGCCAGCAGTGGGGAAAGGGTGGGCACAGATACGCAGTATTTT

v_gene: TRBV30
j_gene: TRBJ2-2
len: 11
abundance: -
d_gene: -
CDR3aa: CAWSNRVELFF
CDR3nt: TGTGCCTGGAGCAACAGGGTGGAGCTGTTTTTT

v_gene: TRBV5-6
j_gene: TRBJ2-7
len: 15
abundance: many
d_gene: TRBD2
CDR3aa: CASNSVGGSSYEQYF
CDR3nt: TGTGCCAGCAACAGTGTGGGCGGGAGCTCCTACGAGCAGTACTTC

v_gene: TRBV20-1
j_gene: TRBJ2-1
len: 19
abundance: -
d_gene: TRBD2
CDR3aa: CSARAGLAGAYSSYNEQFF
CDR3nt: TGCAGTGCTAGAGCGGGACTAGCGGGGGCCTACAGCTCCTACAATGAGCAGTTCTTC

v_gene: TRBV6-5
j_gene: TRBJ1-2
len: 13
abundance: -
d_gene: -
CDR3aa: CASYTPKSNGYTF
CDR3nt: TGTGCCAGCTATACCCCGAAGTCGAATGGCTACACCTTC

v_gene: TRBV4-3
j_gene: TRBJ1-1
len: 13
abundance: many
d_gene: -
CDR3aa: CASSQIENTEAFF
CDR3nt: TGCGCCAGCAGTCAGATAGAGAACACTGAAGCTTTCTTT

v_gene: TRBV2
j_gene: TRBJ2-7
len: 14
abundance: -
d_gene: -
CDR3aa: CASSGGFGQDEQYF
CDR3nt: TGTGCCAGCAGCGGAGGCTTCGGGCAAGACGAGCAGTACTTC

v_gene: TRBV6-6
j_gene: TRBJ1-1
len: 13
abundance: -
d_gene: -
CDR3aa: CASRISVNTEAFF
CDR3nt: TGTGCCAGCAGAATTTCAGTGAACACTGAAGCTTTCTTT

v_gene: TRBV29-1
j_gene: TRBJ1-2
len: 13
abundance: many
d_gene: -
CDR3aa: CSVESKSRNGYTF
CDR3nt: TGCAGCGTTGAGTCCAAGTCCCGAAATGGCTACACCTTC

v_gene: TRBV28
j_gene: TRBJ2-7
len: 12
abundance: many
d_gene: -
CDR3aa: CASSPPTLEQYF
CDR3nt: TGTGCCAGCAGTCCTCCGACGTTAGAGCAGTACTTC

v_gene: TRBV3-1
j_gene: TRBJ1-2
len: 13
abundance: few
d_gene: -
CDR3aa: CASSQVQLYGYTF
CDR3nt: TGTGCCAGCAGCCAAGTACAGCTTTATGGCTACACCTTC

v_gene: TRBV29-1
j_gene: TRBJ2-2
len: 15
abundance: -
d_gene: TRBD1
CDR3aa: CSVGGGTGLTGELFF
CDR3nt: TGCAGCGTTGGGGGGGGGACAGGGCTCACCGGGGAGCTGTTTTTT